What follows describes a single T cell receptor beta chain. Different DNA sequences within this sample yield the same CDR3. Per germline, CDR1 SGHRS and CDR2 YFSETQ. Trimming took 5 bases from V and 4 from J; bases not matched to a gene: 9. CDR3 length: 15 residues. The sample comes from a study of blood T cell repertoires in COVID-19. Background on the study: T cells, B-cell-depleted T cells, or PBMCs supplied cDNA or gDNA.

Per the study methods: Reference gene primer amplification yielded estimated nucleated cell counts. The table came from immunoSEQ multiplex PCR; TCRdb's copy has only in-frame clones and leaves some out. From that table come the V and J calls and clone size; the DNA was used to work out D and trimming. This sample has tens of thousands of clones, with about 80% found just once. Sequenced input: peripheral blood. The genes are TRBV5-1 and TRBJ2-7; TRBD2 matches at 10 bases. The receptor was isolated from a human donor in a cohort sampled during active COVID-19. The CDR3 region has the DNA TGCGCCAGCAGATACACACTAGCGGGAAGGTACGAGCAGTACTTC. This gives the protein CASRYTLAGRYEQYF.